Reported below is one TCR beta chain. Its antigen is unidentified. The record originates from a study of pediatric ulcerative colitis. The assay was immunoSEQ multiplex PCR, and TCRdb's table has in-frame clones only and misses some. The sample contains over 35,000 clones, 70% to 90% of which appear only once. CDR1 and CDR2 from the germline V gene are SEHNR and FQNEAQ (reference sequence). With 5 bases removed from V and 4 bases from J, the gap between germline ends came to 14 bases. The CDR3 loop spans 15 amino acids. Notes on the study in general: Clonal expansions reduced rectal repertoire diversity in acute severe colitis.

Sample: blood. This chain connects TRBV7-9 to TRBJ2-2; D could derive from TRBD1 or TRBD2 (5 bases each). The clonotype comes from a girl between 10 and 17 years old with moderate ulcerative colitis. CDR3 sequence: CASSRTAGTTGELFF. In DNA, the CDR3 is TGTGCCAGCAGCCGTACTGCAGGGACCACCGGGGAGCTGTTTTTT.